These T cell receptor beta chains were read from a single sample in a study of cytomegalovirus exposure and HLA in healthy donors. Here immunoSEQ multiplex PCR was the method, and the copy in TCRdb shows in-frame clones only, minus some. The data contain about 120,000 clones, around 70% of them singletons. The sample consisted of PBMCs. Every receptor here comes from a woman in her forties in good health and CMV-seronegative. The CDR3 runs from the conserved cysteine through the conserved F or W. Fields, in order: J gene, V gene, clone size, D gene, CDR3 protein, CDR3 DNA. D genes are given only for firm matches. Clone sizes are given selectively: once, few, many, or a class where the clone is expanded.

J gene: TRBJ2-7; V gene: TRBV28; clone size: .; D gene: .; CDR3 protein: CASSFASDLQYF; CDR3 DNA: TGTGCCAGCAGTTTTGCCTCGGACTTACAGTACTTC
J gene: TRBJ2-3; V gene: TRBV29-1; clone size: .; D gene: TRBD1; CDR3 protein: CSVGGQGVADTQYF; CDR3 DNA: TGCAGCGTTGGGGGACAGGGGGTGGCAGATACGCAGTATTTT
J gene: TRBJ2-3; V gene: TRBV4-1; clone size: once; D gene: TRBD2; CDR3 protein: CASSRNAGLRSSDTQYF; CDR3 DNA: TGCGCCAGCAGCCGGAATGCGGGACTAAGGTCTTCAGATACGCAGTATTTT
J gene: TRBJ2-1; V gene: TRBV29-1; clone size: .; D gene: .; CDR3 protein: CSAPSGTGGNEQFF; CDR3 DNA: TGCAGCGCTCCCTCCGGGACCGGAGGGAATGAGCAGTTCTTC
J gene: TRBJ1-5; V gene: TRBV6-1; clone size: once; D gene: TRBD1; CDR3 protein: CASSGDREVNSNQPQHF; CDR3 DNA: TGTGCCAGCAGTGGGGACAGGGAGGTAAATAGCAATCAGCCCCAGCATTTT
J gene: TRBJ2-2; V gene: TRBV5-1; clone size: .; D gene: .; CDR3 protein: CASSYAGNTGELFF; CDR3 DNA: TGCGCCAGCAGCTATGCGGGAAACACCGGGGAGCTGTTTTTT
J gene: TRBJ2-3; V gene: TRBV11-2; clone size: .; D gene: TRBD2; CDR3 protein: CASHKLWGGIDTQYF; CDR3 DNA: TGTGCCAGCCACAAACTTTGGGGGGGAATAGATACGCAGTATTTT
J gene: TRBJ2-1; V gene: TRBV5-4; clone size: .; D gene: TRBD1; CDR3 protein: CASRIQGARNEQFF; CDR3 DNA: TGTGCCAGCAGGATACAGGGGGCGCGGAATGAGCAGTTCTTC
J gene: TRBJ1-2; V gene: TRBV7-9; clone size: .; D gene: TRBD1; CDR3 protein: CASSATIGGQGYTF; CDR3 DNA: TGTGCCAGCAGCGCTACCATCGGGGGACAGGGCTACACCTTC
J gene: TRBJ2-4; V gene: TRBV28; clone size: .; D gene: TRBD1; CDR3 protein: CASSLLPGQSIQYF; CDR3 DNA: TGTGCCAGCAGCCTACTCCCGGGACAGAGCATTCAGTACTTC
J gene: TRBJ2-7; V gene: TRBV19; clone size: .; D gene: .; CDR3 protein: CASSIWGRDRSSEQYF; CDR3 DNA: TGTGCCAGTAGTATTTGGGGAAGAGACAGGTCATCCGAGCAGTACTTC
J gene: TRBJ1-4; V gene: TRBV29-1; clone size: .; D gene: .; CDR3 protein: CSVVGLETNEKLFF; CDR3 DNA: TGCAGCGTTGTTGGGCTTGAGACTAATGAAAAACTGTTTTTT
J gene: TRBJ1-4; V gene: TRBV19; clone size: .; D gene: TRBD1; CDR3 protein: CASSIEGALGNEKLFF; CDR3 DNA: TGTGCCAGTAGTATTGAGGGGGCGCTTGGTAATGAAAAACTGTTTTTT
J gene: TRBJ2-1; V gene: TRBV5-1; clone size: few; D gene: .; CDR3 protein: CASSSSSSSDEQFF; CDR3 DNA: TGCGCCAGCAGCTCGTCAAGCTCTAGCGATGAGCAGTTCTTC
J gene: TRBJ2-7; V gene: TRBV7-9; clone size: .; D gene: TRBD1; CDR3 protein: CASSSRPGTGSEQYF; CDR3 DNA: TGTGCCAGCAGCTCACGGCCCGGGACAGGGAGCGAGCAGTACTTC
J gene: TRBJ2-5; V gene: TRBV6-1; clone size: few; D gene: .; CDR3 protein: CASSEREETQYF; CDR3 DNA: TGTGCCAGCAGTGAGCGCGAAGAGACCCAGTACTTC
J gene: TRBJ1-1; V gene: TRBV19; clone size: few; D gene: TRBD1; CDR3 protein: CASMGTGMMHTEAFF; CDR3 DNA: TGTGCCAGTATGGGGACAGGGATGATGCACACTGAAGCTTTCTTT
J gene: TRBJ1-1; V gene: TRBV7-2; clone size: .; D gene: TRBD1; CDR3 protein: CASSPRTGQSTEAFF; CDR3 DNA: TGTGCCAGCAGCCCACGGACGGGACAGTCGACTGAAGCTTTCTTT
J gene: TRBJ1-2; V gene: TRBV20-1; clone size: .; D gene: .; CDR3 protein: CSADTNYGYTF; CDR3 DNA: TGCAGTGCGGACACTAACTATGGCTACACCTTC
J gene: TRBJ2-7; V gene: TRBV18; clone size: .; D gene: TRBD1; CDR3 protein: CASSPPGQGSYEQYF; CDR3 DNA: TGTGCCAGCTCACCACCGGGACAGGGGTCCTACGAGCAGTACTTC
J gene: TRBJ2-1; V gene: TRBV6-4; clone size: .; D gene: .; CDR3 protein: CASSDRAGDSYNEQFF; CDR3 DNA: TGTGCCAGCAGTGACAGGGCGGGTGATTCCTACAATGAGCAGTTCTTC
J gene: TRBJ2-5; V gene: TRBV6-6; clone size: .; D gene: TRBD2; CDR3 protein: CASSKGLEETQYF; CDR3 DNA: TGTGCCAGCAGTAAGGGACTAGAAGAGACCCAGTACTTC
J gene: TRBJ1-6; V gene: TRBV7-3; clone size: once; D gene: .; CDR3 protein: CASSLNGRLWHF; CDR3 DNA: TGTGCCAGCAGCTTAAATGGCAGGCTTTGGCACTTT
J gene: TRBJ2-5; V gene: TRBV6-6; clone size: few; D gene: TRBD2; CDR3 protein: CASSTRDYPGTQYF; CDR3 DNA: TGTGCCAGCAGTACCCGGGACTACCCAGGGACCCAGTACTTC
J gene: TRBJ1-2; V gene: TRBV5-4; clone size: .; D gene: TRBD1; CDR3 protein: CASSYETDRGRMDGYTF; CDR3 DNA: TGTGCCAGCAGCTACGAAACTGACAGGGGGAGGATGGATGGCTACACCTTC
J gene: TRBJ2-1; V gene: TRBV10-1; clone size: .; D gene: TRBD2; CDR3 protein: CASSEGLAGGPGYNEQFF; CDR3 DNA: TGCGCCAGCAGTGAGGGACTAGCGGGAGGGCCTGGGTACAATGAGCAGTTCTTC
J gene: TRBJ1-3; V gene: TRBV4-3; clone size: .; D gene: TRBD1; CDR3 protein: CASSQDRGTGGQDTIYF; CDR3 DNA: TGCGCCAGCAGCCAAGACCGGGGGACAGGGGGCCAGGACACCATATATTTT
J gene: TRBJ2-1; V gene: TRBV6-4; clone size: .; D gene: .; CDR3 protein: CARTLYEQFF; CDR3 DNA: TGTGCCAGGACTTTATATGAGCAGTTCTTC
J gene: TRBJ1-1; V gene: TRBV5-5; clone size: .; D gene: .; CDR3 protein: CASSSSRDTNTEAFF; CDR3 DNA: TGTGCCAGCAGCTCCAGCCGGGACACGAACACTGAAGCTTTCTTT
J gene: TRBJ1-3; V gene: TRBV7-2; clone size: .; D gene: TRBD1; CDR3 protein: CASSPQGSSGNTIYF; CDR3 DNA: TGTGCCAGCAGTCCACAGGGGAGCTCTGGAAACACCATATATTTT
J gene: TRBJ2-7; V gene: TRBV28; clone size: once; D gene: TRBD2; CDR3 protein: CASRRAGGLYEQYF; CDR3 DNA: TGTGCCAGCAGGAGAGCGGGAGGGCTGTACGAGCAGTACTTC
J gene: TRBJ2-4; V gene: TRBV18; clone size: .; D gene: .; CDR3 protein: CASSPSETNIQYF; CDR3 DNA: TGTGCCAGCTCCCCCTCGGAGACAAACATTCAGTACTTC
J gene: TRBJ1-4; V gene: TRBV5-1; clone size: .; D gene: .; CDR3 protein: CASTSGATNEKLFF; CDR3 DNA: TGCGCCAGCACTTCCGGGGCAACTAATGAAAAACTGTTTTTT
J gene: TRBJ2-7; V gene: TRBV27; clone size: .; D gene: TRBD2; CDR3 protein: CASSPLAASGGAFEQYF; CDR3 DNA: TGTGCCAGCAGTCCACTCGCCGCTAGCGGGGGGGCCTTCGAGCAGTACTTC
J gene: TRBJ2-2; V gene: TRBV28; clone size: .; D gene: TRBD2; CDR3 protein: CASSPASGGTGELFF; CDR3 DNA: TGTGCCAGCAGTCCCGCTAGCGGAGGCACCGGGGAGCTGTTTTTT
J gene: TRBJ2-7; V gene: TRBV4-1; clone size: .; D gene: TRBD1; CDR3 protein: CASSQHGTGGDEQYF; CDR3 DNA: TGCGCCAGCAGCCAACACGGGACAGGGGGGGACGAGCAGTACTTC
J gene: TRBJ2-4; V gene: TRBV6-6; clone size: .; D gene: .; CDR3 protein: CASSWSGYDKNIQYF; CDR3 DNA: TGTGCCAGCAGTTGGTCAGGATACGACAAAAACATTCAGTACTTC
J gene: TRBJ2-3; V gene: TRBV19; clone size: few; D gene: TRBD2; CDR3 protein: CASSKALAGGTDTQYF; CDR3 DNA: TGTGCCAGTAGTAAGGCCCTAGCGGGCGGCACAGATACGCAGTATTTT
J gene: TRBJ1-1; V gene: TRBV11-3; clone size: .; D gene: .; CDR3 protein: CASSPGGEGRTEAFF; CDR3 DNA: TGTGCCAGCAGCCCGGGGGGCGAGGGTCGCACTGAAGCTTTCTTT
J gene: TRBJ2-5; V gene: TRBV11-2; clone size: few; D gene: .; CDR3 protein: CASSLGGAGAQETQYF; CDR3 DNA: TGTGCCAGCAGCTTAGGTGGTGCGGGGGCCCAAGAGACCCAGTACTTC
J gene: TRBJ1-1; V gene: TRBV7-8; clone size: .; D gene: .; CDR3 protein: CASSSRTGNEAFF; CDR3 DNA: TGTGCCAGCAGCTCTCGAACCGGGAATGAAGCTTTCTTT